These 9 T cell receptor beta chains were all obtained from the same sample, sequenced in a study of spatial heterogeneity in lung cancer. Using its own MiXCR run on the 5' RACE reads, TCRdb lists one record per CDR3 protein. Of about 22,000 distinct CDR3 sequences listed, around 5.3% were seen once; the top ten hold 30% to 35%. Time point noted: sample taken at primary tumor resection. Material: PBMCs, obtained at surgery. Every receptor here comes from a male donor with early-stage non-small cell lung cancer.

This clonotype was observed a few times. The rearrangement joins TRBV3-1 to TRBJ2-3; 10 bases line up with TRBD2. The CDR3 extends over 18 amino acids. Looked up from germline, CDR1 is LGHDT and CDR2 is YNNKEL (reference sequence). V lost 0 bases to trimming and J lost 5 bases; unmatched junction nucleotides: 11. DNA for the CDR3: TGTGCCAGCAGCCAAGATCGGGGTAGCGGGGGGAACGGAGATACGCAGTATTTT. Its translation: CASSQDRGSGGNGDTQYF.

There are many counts of this clonotype. This rearrangement joins TRBV7-9 to TRBJ2-1; the D call may be TRBD1 or TRBD2 (5 bases each). The germline V gene has CDR1 SEHNR and CDR2 FQNEAQ (reference sequence). This CDR3 comprises 14 residues. Trimming shortened V by 8 bases and J by 4 bases, and 15 bases separated the two germline ends. CDR3 residues: CASAEGTFYNEQFF. In DNA form, the CDR3 reads TGTGCCAGCGCTGAGGGGACCTTTTACAATGAGCAGTTCTTC.

The chain recombines TRBV15 with TRBJ2-5, with D tentatively TRBD1 (6 bases). The CDR3 runs to 16 residues. The ends were cut back, 0 bases at V and 4 bases at J, with 15 bases in the middle. Germline V CDR1 and CDR2: LNHNV, YYDKDF (reference sequence). The CDR3 here is CATSRDPTGSIETQYF. The CDR3 nucleotides are TGTGCCACCAGCAGAGATCCGACAGGTTCGATAGAGACCCAGTACTTC.

This clonotype has a single count. The V and J genes are TRBV28 and TRBJ2-7, with D unclear. V was trimmed by 7 bases and J by 0 bases, leaving 7 bases between them. Per the germline V gene, CDR1 is MDHEN and CDR2 is SYDVKM. The CDR3 has 12 amino acids. The CDR3 region is CASTVSSYEQYF. CDR3 nucleotide sequence: TGTGCCAGCACCGTCAGCTCCTACGAGCAGTACTTC. The variable domain in full, with the rest retrieved from reference TRBV28 and TRBJ2-7, is DVKVTQSSRYLVKRTGEKVFLECVQDMDHENMFWYRQDPGLGLRLIYFSYDVKMKEKGDIPEGYSVSREKKERFSLILESASTNQTSMYLCASTVSSYEQYFGPGTRLTVT.

This clonotype was observed many times. This sequence joins TRBV12-3 or TRBV12-4 and TRBJ2-3, with 9 nucleotides matching TRBD2. CDR3 length: 18 residues. V shed 7 bases and J 1 base; nucleotides not matched to a gene: 15. The CDR3 DNA sequence: TGTGCCAGCACCCCAAGGGGGACAGCGGGAGGTCGCACAGATACGCAGTATTTT. Protein product: CASTPRGTAGGRTDTQYF.

This clonotype ranks as medium-sized. The chain uses TRBV7-2 and TRBJ2-4, with TRBD1 as a possible D gene (5 bases). Germline CDR1 is SGHTA and CDR2 is FQGNSA. The CDR3 totals 15 residues. Trimming removed 5 bases at V and 7 bases at J, with 18 bases between. CDR3 protein: CASSRGWGLANIQYF. DNA for the CDR3: TGTGCCAGCAGCCGAGGTTGGGGCTTGGCGAACATTCAGTACTTC.

This clonotype appeared many times. The chain combines TRBV6-5 with TRBJ2-5; D is uncertain. V was clipped by 0 bases and J by 7 bases, with 6 bases between them. This CDR3 has 12 amino acids. The germline gives CDR1 MNHEY, CDR2 SVGAGI. The CDR3 nucleotides are TGTGCCAGCAGTTACTCCCTTGGGACCCAGTACTTC. It encodes CASSYSLGTQYF.

Many counts were recorded for this clonotype. This chain uses TRBV12-3 or TRBV12-4 with TRBJ1-6; D uncertain. The CDR3 is made up of 13 amino acids. The CDR3 reads CAVGEYGNSPLHF. CDR3 coding DNA: TGTGCGGTTGGAGAGTATGGTAATTCACCCCTCCACTTT.

This clonotype was recorded many times. CDR3 region: CASSQPPAGEKLFF. The CDR3 bases are TGTGCCAGCAGCCAGCCCCCCGCAGGTGAAAAACTGTTTTTT. This sequence joins TRBV3-1 and TRBJ1-4, with D unresolved. Germline CDR1 reads LGHDT; CDR2 reads YNNKEL (reference sequence). The V end was cut by 3 bases, the J end by 7 bases, with 12 bases between. This CDR3 spans 14 amino acids. Full variable domain (missing parts from reference TRBV3-1 and TRBJ1-4): DTAVSQTPKYLVTQMGNDKSIKCEQNLGHDTMYWYKQDSKKFLKIMFSYNNKELIINETVPNRFSPKSPDKAHLNLHINSLELGDSAVYFCASSQPPAGEKLFFGSGTQLSVL.